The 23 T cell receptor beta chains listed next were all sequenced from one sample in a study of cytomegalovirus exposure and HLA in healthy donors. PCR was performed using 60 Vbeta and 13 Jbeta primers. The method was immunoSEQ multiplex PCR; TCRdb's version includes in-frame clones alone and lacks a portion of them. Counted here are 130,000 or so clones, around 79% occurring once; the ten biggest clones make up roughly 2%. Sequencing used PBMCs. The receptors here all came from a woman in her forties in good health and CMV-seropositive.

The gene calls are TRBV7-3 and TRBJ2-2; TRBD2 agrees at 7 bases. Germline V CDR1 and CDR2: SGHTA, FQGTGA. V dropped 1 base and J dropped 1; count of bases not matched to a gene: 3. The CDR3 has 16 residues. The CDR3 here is CASSLRGGGNTGELFF. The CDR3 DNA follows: TGTGCCAGCAGCTTAAGGGGCGGGGGGAACACCGGGGAGCTGTTTTTT.

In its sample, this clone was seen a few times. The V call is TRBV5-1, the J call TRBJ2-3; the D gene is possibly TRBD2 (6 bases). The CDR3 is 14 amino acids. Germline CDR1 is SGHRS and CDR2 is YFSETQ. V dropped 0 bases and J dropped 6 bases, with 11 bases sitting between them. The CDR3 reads CASSLGLELDTQYF. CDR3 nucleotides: TGCGCCAGCAGCTTGGGACTAGAACTTGATACGCAGTATTTT.

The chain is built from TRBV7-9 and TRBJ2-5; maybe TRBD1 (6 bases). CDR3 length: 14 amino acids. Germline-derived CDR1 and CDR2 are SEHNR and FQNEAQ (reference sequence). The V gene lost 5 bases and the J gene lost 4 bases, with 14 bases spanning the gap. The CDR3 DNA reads TGTGCCAGCAGCATACAACAGGGAACAGAGACCCAGTACTTC. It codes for CASSIQQGTETQYF.

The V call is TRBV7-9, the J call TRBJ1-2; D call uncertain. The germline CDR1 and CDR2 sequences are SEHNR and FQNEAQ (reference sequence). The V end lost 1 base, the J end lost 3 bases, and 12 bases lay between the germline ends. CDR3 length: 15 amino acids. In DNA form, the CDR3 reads TGTGCCAGCAGCTTAGATGTTCGGGAAGACTATGGCTACACCTTC. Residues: CASSLDVREDYGYTF.

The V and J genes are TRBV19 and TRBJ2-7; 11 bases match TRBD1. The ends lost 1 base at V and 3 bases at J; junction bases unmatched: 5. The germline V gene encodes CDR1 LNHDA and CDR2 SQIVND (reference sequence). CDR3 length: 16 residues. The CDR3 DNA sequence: TGTGCCAGTAGTATAGGCATTGGGACAGGGGGCTACGAGCAGTACTTC. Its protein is CASSIGIGTGGYEQYF.

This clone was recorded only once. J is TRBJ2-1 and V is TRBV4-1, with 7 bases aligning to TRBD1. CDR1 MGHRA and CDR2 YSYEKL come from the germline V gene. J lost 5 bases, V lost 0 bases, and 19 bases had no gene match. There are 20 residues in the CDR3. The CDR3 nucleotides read TGCGCCAGCAGCCAAGATGGGTTCCCGTCAGGACAGGTGATGAACAATGAGCAGTTCTTC. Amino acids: CASSQDGFPSGQVMNNEQFF.

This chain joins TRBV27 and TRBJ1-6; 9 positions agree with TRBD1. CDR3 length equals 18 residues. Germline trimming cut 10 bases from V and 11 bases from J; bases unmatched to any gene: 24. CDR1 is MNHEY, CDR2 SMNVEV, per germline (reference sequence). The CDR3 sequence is CATALTFTGGFGGAPLHF. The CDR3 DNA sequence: TGTGCCACCGCGCTCACTTTTACAGGGGGCTTCGGAGGAGCACCCCTCCACTTT.

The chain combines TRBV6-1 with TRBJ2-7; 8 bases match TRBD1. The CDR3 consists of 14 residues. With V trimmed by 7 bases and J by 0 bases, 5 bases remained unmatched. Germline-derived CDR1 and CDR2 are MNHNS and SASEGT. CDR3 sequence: CASTGGSHSYEQYF. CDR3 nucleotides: TGTGCCAGCACAGGGGGCTCCCACTCCTACGAGCAGTACTTC.

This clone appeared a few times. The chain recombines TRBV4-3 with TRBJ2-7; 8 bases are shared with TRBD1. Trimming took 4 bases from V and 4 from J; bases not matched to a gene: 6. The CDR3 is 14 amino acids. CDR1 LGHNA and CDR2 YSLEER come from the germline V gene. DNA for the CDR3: TGCGCCAGCAGCCCCGGGACAGGAATGTACGAGCAGTACTTC. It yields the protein CASSPGTGMYEQYF.

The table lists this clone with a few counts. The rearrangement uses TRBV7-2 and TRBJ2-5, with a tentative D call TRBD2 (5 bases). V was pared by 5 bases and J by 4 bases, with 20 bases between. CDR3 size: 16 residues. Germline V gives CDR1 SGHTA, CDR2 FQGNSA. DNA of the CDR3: TGTGCCAGCAGCCCACTCGGGGTTTTCTTGGCAGAGACCCAGTACTTC. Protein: CASSPLGVFLAETQYF.

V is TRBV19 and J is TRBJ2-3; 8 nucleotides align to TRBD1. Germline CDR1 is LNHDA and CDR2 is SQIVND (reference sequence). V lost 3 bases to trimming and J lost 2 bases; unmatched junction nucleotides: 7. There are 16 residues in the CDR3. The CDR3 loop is CASSMRQGIATDTQYF. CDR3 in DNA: TGTGCCAGTAGTATGAGACAGGGGATAGCCACAGATACGCAGTATTTT. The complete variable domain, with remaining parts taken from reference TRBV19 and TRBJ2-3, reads DGGITQSPKYLFRKEGQNVTLSCEQNLNHDAMYWYRQDPGQGLRLIYYSQIVNDFQKGDIAEGYSVSREKKESFPLTVTSAQKNPTAFYLCASSMRQGIATDTQYFGPGTRLTVL.

The DNA for the CDR3 is TGTGCCAGCAGCTTAGGGGGCCTTAATGAAAAACTGTTTTTT. This gives the protein CASSLGGLNEKLFF. The J gene is TRBJ1-4, the V gene TRBV11-2; D may be TRBD1 (5 bases). The CDR3 covers 14 residues. Germline CDR1 is SGHAT and CDR2 is FQNNGV. V was trimmed by 1 base and J by 4 bases, leaving 7 bases between them.

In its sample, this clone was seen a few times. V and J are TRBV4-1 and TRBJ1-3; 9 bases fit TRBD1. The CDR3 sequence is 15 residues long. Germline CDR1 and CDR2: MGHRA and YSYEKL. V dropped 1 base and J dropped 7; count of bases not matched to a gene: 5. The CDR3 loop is CASSQAPGQGNTIYF. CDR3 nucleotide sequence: TGCGCCAGCAGCCAAGCTCCCGGACAGGGGAACACCATATATTTT.

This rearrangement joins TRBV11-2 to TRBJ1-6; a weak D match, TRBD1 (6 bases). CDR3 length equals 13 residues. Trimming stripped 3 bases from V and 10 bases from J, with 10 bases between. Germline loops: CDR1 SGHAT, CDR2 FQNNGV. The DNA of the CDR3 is TGTGCCAGCAGCTTTACAGGGAGCTCACCCCTCCACTTT. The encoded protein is CASSFTGSSPLHF.

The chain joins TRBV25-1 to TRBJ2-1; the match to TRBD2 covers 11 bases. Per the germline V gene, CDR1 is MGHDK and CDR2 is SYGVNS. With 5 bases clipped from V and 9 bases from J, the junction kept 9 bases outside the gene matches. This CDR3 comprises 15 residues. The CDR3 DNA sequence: TGTGCCAGCAGTCCTCAACTAGCGGGAGAGGGTGAGCAGTTCTTC. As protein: CASSPQLAGEGEQFF.

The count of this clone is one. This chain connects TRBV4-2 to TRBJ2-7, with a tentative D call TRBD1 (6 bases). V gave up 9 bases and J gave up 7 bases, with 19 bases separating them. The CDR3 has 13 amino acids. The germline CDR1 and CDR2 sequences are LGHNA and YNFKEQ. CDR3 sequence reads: CASVSDATGEQYF. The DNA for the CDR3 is TGTGCCAGTGTCTCAGACGCTACAGGGGAGCAGTACTTC.

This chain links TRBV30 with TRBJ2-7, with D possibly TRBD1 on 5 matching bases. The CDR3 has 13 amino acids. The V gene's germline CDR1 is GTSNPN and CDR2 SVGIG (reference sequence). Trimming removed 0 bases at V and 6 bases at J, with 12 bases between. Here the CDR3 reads CAWSVSGRGEQYF. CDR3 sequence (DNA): TGTGCCTGGAGTGTATCCGGAAGGGGCGAGCAGTACTTC. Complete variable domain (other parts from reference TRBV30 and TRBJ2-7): SQTIHQWPATLVQPVGSPLSLECTVEGTSNPNLYWYRQAAGRGLQLLFYSVGIGQISSEVPQNLSASRPQDRQFILSSKKLLLSDSGFYLCAWSVSGRGEQYFGPGTRLTVT.

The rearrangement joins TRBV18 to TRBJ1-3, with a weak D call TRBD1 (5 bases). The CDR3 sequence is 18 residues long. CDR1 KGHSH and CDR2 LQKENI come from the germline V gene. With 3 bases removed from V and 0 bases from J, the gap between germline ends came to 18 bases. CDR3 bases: TGTGCCAGCTCACCTCTCGATTTCCCGGGGGGCTCTGGAAACACCATATATTTT. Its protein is CASSPLDFPGGSGNTIYF.

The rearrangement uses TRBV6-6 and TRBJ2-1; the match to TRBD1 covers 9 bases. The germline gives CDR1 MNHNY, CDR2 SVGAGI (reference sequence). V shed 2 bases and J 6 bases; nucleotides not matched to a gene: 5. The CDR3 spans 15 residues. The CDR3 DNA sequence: TGTGCCAGCAGTTACATACGACAGGGGGGCAATGAGCAGTTCTTC. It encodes CASSYIRQGGNEQFF.

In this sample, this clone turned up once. The CDR3 loop is CASSPPGWASLAGAYEQYF. The CDR3 nucleotides read TGTGCCAGCAGCCCCCCCGGATGGGCCTCACTAGCGGGGGCCTACGAGCAGTACTTC. The V and J genes are TRBV27 and TRBJ2-7; TRBD2 agrees at 11 bases. The CDR3 loop spans 19 amino acids. CDR1 and CDR2 (germline): MNHEY, SMNVEV (reference sequence). The J segment lost 2 bases and the V segment lost 6 bases, leaving 18 bases of the junction unmatched.

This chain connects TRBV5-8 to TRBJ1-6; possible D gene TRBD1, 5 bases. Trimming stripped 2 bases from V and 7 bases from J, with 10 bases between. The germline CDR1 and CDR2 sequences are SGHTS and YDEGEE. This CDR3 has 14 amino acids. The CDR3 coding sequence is TGTGCCAGCAGCTTAGGGGCAGGGAATTCACCCCTCCACTTT. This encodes CASSLGAGNSPLHF.

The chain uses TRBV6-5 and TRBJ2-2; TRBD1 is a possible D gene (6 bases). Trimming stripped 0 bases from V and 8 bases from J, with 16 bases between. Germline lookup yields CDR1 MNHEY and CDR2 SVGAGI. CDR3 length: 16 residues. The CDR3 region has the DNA TGTGCCAGCAGTTACTCGCATTCAGGGGCGATAGGGGAGCTGTTTTTT. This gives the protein CASSYSHSGAIGELFF.

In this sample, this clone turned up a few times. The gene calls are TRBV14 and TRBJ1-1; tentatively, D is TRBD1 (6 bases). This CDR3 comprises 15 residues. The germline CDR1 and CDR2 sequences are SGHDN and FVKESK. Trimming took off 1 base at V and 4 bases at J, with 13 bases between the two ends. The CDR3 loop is CASSQVQGIGTEAFF. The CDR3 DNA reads TGTGCCAGCAGCCAAGTTCAGGGGATCGGCACTGAAGCTTTCTTT.